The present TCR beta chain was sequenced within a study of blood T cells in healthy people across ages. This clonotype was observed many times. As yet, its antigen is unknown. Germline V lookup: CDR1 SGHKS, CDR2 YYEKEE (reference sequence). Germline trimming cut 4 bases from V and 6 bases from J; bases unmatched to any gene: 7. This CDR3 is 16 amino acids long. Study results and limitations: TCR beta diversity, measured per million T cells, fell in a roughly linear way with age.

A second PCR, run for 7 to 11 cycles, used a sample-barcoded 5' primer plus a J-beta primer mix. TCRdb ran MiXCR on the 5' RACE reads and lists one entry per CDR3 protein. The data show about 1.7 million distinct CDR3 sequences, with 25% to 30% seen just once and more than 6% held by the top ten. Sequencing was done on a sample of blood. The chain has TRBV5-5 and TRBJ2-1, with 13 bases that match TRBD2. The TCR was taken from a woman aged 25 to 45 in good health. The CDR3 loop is CASSPTTSGRTNEQFF. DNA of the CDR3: TGTGCCAGCAGCCCTACGACTAGCGGGAGGACCAATGAGCAGTTCTTC. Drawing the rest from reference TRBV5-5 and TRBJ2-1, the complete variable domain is DAGVTQSPTHLIKTRGQQVTLRCSPISGHKSVSWYQQVLGQGPQFIFQYYEKEERGRGNFPDRFSARQFPNYSSELNVNALLLGDSALYLCASSPTTSGRTNEQFFGPGTRLTVL.